A single sample is the source of the 21 T cell receptor beta chains below, sequenced in a study of tissue T cells after allogeneic stem cell transplantation. Some clones are missing from TCRdb's copy, which holds only in-frame ones; the method was immunoSEQ multiplex PCR. The table has under 25,000 clones, roughly two thirds seen once. The sequenced sample was spleen. These receptors originate from a female BALB/c mouse in good health. Mouse strain MHC haplotype: H2-d.

About this clone: The gene symbols are mouse symbols. Read coverage stops 1 residue before the CDR3 terminus; the germline J gene supplies the remainder. This chain links TRBV13-1 with TRBJ2-7; TRBD2 might be the D (6 bases). Trimming stripped 4 bases from V and 5 bases from J, with 7 bases between. Germline V gene sequence: CDR1 NSHNY, CDR2 SYGAGN. CDR3 size: 11 residues. This CDR3 reads CASSSGDEQYF. The part of the CDR3 DNA that was read is TGTGCCAGCAGTTCTGGGGATGAACAGTAC.

A word on this clone: The genes and germline here are from mouse. The read stops 1 residue short of the end of the CDR3; the missing end is completed from the germline J gene. The chain couples TRBV5 to TRBJ1-2; D remains ambiguous. Germline lookup yields CDR1 LGHNA and CDR2 YNLKQL (reference sequence). The CDR3 extends over 14 amino acids. V lost 0 bases, J lost 0 bases, and 5 bases lay in between. The DNA read from the CDR3 is TGTGCCAGCAGCCAAGAACCAGCAAACTCCGACTACACC. Amino acid sequence: CASSQEPANSDYT. The full CDR3 protein reads CASSQEPANSDYTF.

Turning to this clone: Gene names and germline refer to mouse. The CDR3 bases that were read are TGTGCCAGTGCGGACGGCCTTCAAGACACCCAGTAC. It specifies CASADGLQDTQY. The CDR3 reads in full as CASADGLQDTQYF. This sequence joins TRBV19 and TRBJ2-5; D is ambiguous. With the read ending 1 residue before the CDR3 end, the germline J gene is used to fill in that end. V was clipped by 8 bases and J by 3 bases, with 13 bases between them. CDR3 length: 13 amino acids. Germline V gene sequence: CDR1 FNHDT, CDR2 SITEND (reference sequence).

This clone was seen only a few times. Gene names denote mouse genes. The DNA ends 1 residue before the CDR3 does, and the rest of the CDR3 is filled in from the germline J gene. The chain links TRBV16 to TRBJ1-3, with a possible D match to TRBD1 (5 bases). CDR3 length: 16 amino acids. Trimming shortened V by 0 bases and J by 0 bases, and 9 bases separated the two germline ends. The germline V gene encodes CDR1 SGHSA and CDR2 FRNQAP. CDR3 amino acids: CASSLDIGDSGNTLYF. The sequenced part of the CDR3 DNA is TGTGCAAGCAGCTTAGATATAGGGGATTCTGGAAATACGCTCTAT.

Comment on this clone: Mouse germline and gene names are used. The CDR3 end lies 1 residue beyond the end of the read and is filled in from the germline J gene. The chain couples TRBV5 to TRBJ2-4; D remains unclear. V dropped 0 bases and J dropped 4 bases, with 5 bases sitting between them. Germline CDR1 LGHNA, CDR2 YNLKQL (reference sequence). The length of the CDR3 is 13 residues. CDR3 loop: CASSQDSENTLYF. CDR3 bases read: TGTGCCAGCAGCCAAGATTCAGAAAACACCTTGTAC.

With regard to this clone: Mouse gene names and germline throughout. The read is 1 residue too short to cover the CDR3 end, so that end is filled in from the germline J gene. The chain uses TRBV5 and TRBJ2-3, with D possibly being TRBD1 (6 bases). Germline CDR1 reads LGHNA; CDR2 reads YNLKQL (reference sequence). Trimming cost V 5 bases and J 3 bases, with 12 bases left between them. The CDR3 has 14 amino acids. The CDR3 spells CASSNRERAETLYF. The CDR3 bases that were read are TGTGCCAGCAGCAACAGGGAGAGGGCAGAAACGCTGTAT.

This clone was counted a few times. Germline and genes here are mouse. The sequenced fragment ends 1 residue before the CDR3 boundary, so the rest is inferred from the germline J gene. J is TRBJ1-4 and V is TRBV29; perhaps TRBD1 as D (5 bases). Trimming shortened V by 3 bases and J by 0 bases, and 5 bases separated the two germline ends. CDR3 length: 14 residues. From germline, CDR1 is MSHET and CDR2 SYDVDS. The chain's CDR3 is CASSFRVSNERLFF. The sequenced CDR3 bases are TGTGCTAGCAGTTTCAGGGTTTCCAACGAAAGATTATTT. The full variable domain, in which reference TRBV29 and TRBJ1-4 provide the parts outside the CDR3, is DMKVTQMPRYLIKRMGENVLLECGQDMSHETMYWYRQDPGLGLQLIYISYDVDSNSEGDIPKGYRVSRKKREHFSLILDSAKTNQTSVYFCASSFRVSNERLFFGHGTKLSVL.

A word on this clone: Mouse names are used for the genes. The read falls 1 residue short of the CDR3 end, and the missing part is taken from the germline J gene. This chain joins TRBV13-3 and TRBJ2-5, with 7 bases lining up with TRBD2. The germline V gene encodes CDR1 NNHDY and CDR2 SYVADS. Unmatched junction bases numbered 2, after V lost 2 bases and J lost 2 bases. The CDR3 runs to 14 residues. The CDR3 loop reads CASSELGVQDTQYF. Partial CDR3 DNA: TGTGCCAGCAGTGAGCTGGGGGTCCAAGACACCCAGTAC.

With regard to this clone: Gene names are the mouse ones. The read terminates 1 residue before the CDR3 end, so the remaining end is supplied by the germline J gene. The rearrangement uses TRBV13-2 and TRBJ1-4, with D possibly being TRBD1 (5 bases). This CDR3 comprises 15 residues. The ends were cut back, 2 bases at V and 0 bases at J, with 8 bases in the middle. CDR1 and CDR2 (germline): NNHNN, SYGAGS (reference sequence). The sequenced part of the CDR3 DNA is TGTGCCAGCGGTGACGCAGGGATTTCCAACGAAAGATTATTT. Translated: CASGDAGISNERLF. The whole CDR3 sequence is CASGDAGISNERLFF.

For this clone: Mouse names are used for the genes. The CDR3 end lies 1 residue beyond the end of the read and is filled in from the germline J gene. J is TRBJ2-5 and V is TRBV13-2, with D perhaps matching TRBD1 (6 bases). Between the trimmed V and J ends, which lost 3 bases and 0 bases, there was a span of 11 bases. The CDR3 spans 15 residues. Germline loops: CDR1 NNHNN, CDR2 SYGAGS (reference sequence). The DNA read from the CDR3 is TGTGCCAGCGGTGCCCGGACAGATAACCAAGACACCCAGTAC. This translates into CASGARTDNQDTQY. The CDR3 as a whole reads CASGARTDNQDTQYF.

Points on this clone: Gene names denote mouse genes. The CDR3 goes on 1 residue after the read ends, and that part is filled in from the germline J gene. V usage is TRBV5 and J usage is TRBJ2-2, with 11 nucleotides matching TRBD1. The CDR3 has 16 amino acids. In germline, CDR1 is LGHNA, CDR2 YNLKQL (reference sequence). J lost 4 bases, V lost 3 bases, and 4 bases had no gene match. The sequenced CDR3 bases are TGTGCCAGCAGCCAGGGGACAGGGGGTGGCACCGGGCAGCTCTAC. Translating gives CASSQGTGGGTGQLY. The whole CDR3 protein is CASSQGTGGGTGQLYF.

A note on this clone: The gene names here belong to mouse. The CDR3 end lies 1 residue beyond the end of the read and is filled in from the germline J gene. V and J are TRBV13-3 and TRBJ2-1; D not resolved. V was pared by 1 base and J by 2 bases, with 7 bases between. CDR3 length: 14 amino acids. CDR1 and CDR2 from the germline V gene are NNHDY and SYVADS. The CDR3 bases that were read are TGTGCCAGCAGTGATTTCGGGGACTATGCTGAGCAGTTC. The encoded protein is CASSDFGDYAEQF. The CDR3 in its entirety is CASSDFGDYAEQFF.

As regards this clone: The genes and germline here are from mouse. The CDR3 end falls 1 residue outside the read, so it is completed with the germline J gene. The chain has TRBV1 and TRBJ2-7, with 10 bases fitting TRBD2. V lost 4 bases to trimming and J lost 5 bases; unmatched junction nucleotides: 5. Per the germline V gene, CDR1 is NSQYPW and CDR2 is LRSPGD (reference sequence). This CDR3 has 14 amino acids. The CDR3 DNA, read in part, is TGCACCTGCAGTGGACTGGGGGGAGAAGATGAACAGTAC. The encoded protein is CTCSGLGGEDEQY. The entire CDR3 is CTCSGLGGEDEQYF.

A remark on this clone: The gene symbols are mouse symbols. The read terminates 1 residue ahead of where the CDR3 ends, so the germline J gene completes it. V and J are TRBV13-2 and TRBJ2-4; D is uncertain. Trimming cost V 3 bases and J 3 bases, with 8 bases left between them. Germline V CDR1 and CDR2: NNHNN, SYGAGS (reference sequence). The CDR3 has 13 amino acids. CDR3 in amino acids: CASGVLRQNTLYF. The CDR3 bases that were read are TGTGCCAGCGGTGTACTTCGGCAAAACACCTTGTAC.

There are a few counts of this clone. Mouse gene names and germline throughout. With the read ending 1 residue before the CDR3 end, the germline J gene is used to fill in that end. V is TRBV14 and J is TRBJ2-7, with TRBD1 matching over 8 bases. The trim removed 1 base at V and 2 bases at J, leaving 5 bases unmatched. Germline loops: CDR1 SGHDT, CDR2 FRDEAV. The CDR3 has 15 residues. The CDR3 sequence: CASSFPQGATYEQYF. The covered CDR3 bases are TGTGCCAGCAGTTTCCCCCAGGGGGCCACCTATGAACAGTAC.

To note about this clone: Mouse germline and gene names are used. From the germline J gene comes the end of the CDR3, since the read stops 1 residue before it. The chain recombines TRBV1 with TRBJ2-7; 12 positions agree with TRBD2. V lost 4 bases and J lost 6; bases outside the gene matches: 7. The CDR3 loop spans 15 amino acids. Germline V gives CDR1 NSQYPW, CDR2 LRSPGD (reference sequence). CDR3 DNA (partial): TGCACCTGCAGTGGACCGACTGGGGGGGCGCTTGAACAGTAC. Residues: CTCSGPTGGALEQY. The full CDR3 protein is CTCSGPTGGALEQYF.

As for this clone: Mouse gene names and germline throughout. The CDR3 goes on 1 residue after the read ends, and that part is filled in from the germline J gene. Other DNA sequences from this sample encode an identical CDR3 as well. The chain has TRBV5 and TRBJ2-1, with 8 bases fitting TRBD2. Germline loops: CDR1 LGHNA, CDR2 YNLKQL (reference sequence). The CDR3 consists of 15 residues. With 0 bases clipped from V and 3 bases from J, the junction kept 1 base outside the gene matches. CDR3 protein: CASSQDWGGYAEQFF. Incomplete CDR3 DNA: TGTGCCAGCAGCCAAGATTGGGGGGGCTATGCTGAGCAGTTC.

As concerns this clone: Genes and germline come from the mouse. The read ends 1 residue shy of where the CDR3 ends; the end is completed using the germline J gene. This chain links TRBV19 with TRBJ2-5; TRBD1 is a possible D gene (6 bases). The CDR3 length is 15 residues. Germline V gene lookup returns CDR1 FNHDT and CDR2 SITEND (reference sequence). V dropped 4 bases and J dropped 0 bases, with 12 bases sitting between them. The sequenced part of the CDR3 DNA is TGTGCCAGCAGTCCGCCGGGACATAACCAAGACACCCAGTAC. Translation gives CASSPPGHNQDTQY. The full CDR3 reads CASSPPGHNQDTQYF.

Turning to this clone: Genes here carry mouse names. The read ends 1 residue early relative to the CDR3; the germline J gene fills the gap. This chain links TRBV19 with TRBJ1-4; perhaps TRBD1 as D (5 bases). The V end lost 2 bases, the J end lost 5 bases, and 10 bases lay between the germline ends. Germline V gene sequence: CDR1 FNHDT, CDR2 SITEND (reference sequence). This CDR3 comprises 14 residues. CDR3 DNA, as far as it was read: TGTGCCAGCAGTATCAGGACAAGAAACGAAAGATTATTT. Translated: CASSIRTRNERLF. The whole CDR3 protein reads CASSIRTRNERLFF.

Points on this clone: Gene names and germline refer to mouse. Partial CDR3 DNA: TGTGGTGCTTCTTCTGGAAATACGCTCTAT. Translated, it gives CGASSGNTLY. The whole CDR3 is CGASSGNTLYF. This sequence joins TRBV20 and TRBJ1-3, with D uncertain. The sequence runs out 1 residue before the end of the CDR3; the remainder is reconstructed from the germline J gene. The CDR3 runs to 11 residues. The V end was cut by 5 bases, the J end by 0 bases, with 2 bases between. CDR1 is GFQATS, CDR2 STVNSAI, per germline. The full variable domain, its missing parts supplied by reference TRBV20 and TRBJ1-3, is GALVYQYPRRTICKSGTSMRMECQAVGFQATSVAWYRQSPQKTFELIALSTVNSAIKYEQNFTQEKFPISHPNLSFSSMTVLNAYLEDRGLYLCGASSGNTLYFGEGSRLIVV.

A note on this clone: Mouse gene names and germline throughout. The DNA ends 1 residue before the CDR3 does, and the rest of the CDR3 is filled in from the germline J gene. V gene TRBV13-2 combines with J gene TRBJ2-5, with TRBD2 identical over 8 bases. The CDR3 consists of 14 residues. V lost 0 bases, J lost 6 bases, and 3 bases stayed unmatched. The germline V gene encodes CDR1 NNHNN and CDR2 SYGAGS (reference sequence). CDR3 DNA (partial): TGTGCCAGCGGTGATGGGGGGGGCGCCGACACCCAGTAC. Translating gives CASGDGGGADTQY. From start to end, the CDR3 is CASGDGGGADTQYF.